These 15 T cell receptor beta chains originate from one sample sequenced in a study of T cells after yellow fever vaccination. MiXCR was run by TCRdb on the 5' RACE reads, yielding one entry per CDR3 protein. Among 96,000 or so distinct CDR3 sequences listed, more than 7.5% were seen once. The sample was CD8+ T cells not binding an NS4B(214-222) dextramer, sorted from PBMCs, taken less than 18 days after the first yellow fever vaccination. Source of these receptors: a man between 18 and 35 years old who received the YFV17D yellow fever vaccine.

This chain joins TRBV15 and TRBJ2-1, with 7 bases that match TRBD1. V shed 1 base, J shed 5 bases, and the junction held 2 bases outside the gene matches. CDR3 length: 14 residues. Germline loops: CDR1 LNHNV, CDR2 YYDKDF (reference sequence). CDR3 DNA sequence: TGTGCCACCAGCAGAGGGACAGGTCACAATGAGCAGTTCTTC. Amino acids: CATSRGTGHNEQFF.

V gene TRBV6-1 combines with J gene TRBJ2-5; tentative D call: TRBD1 (5 bases). The CDR3 extends over 18 amino acids. V was trimmed by 4 bases and J by 2 bases, leaving 23 bases between them. Per the germline V gene, CDR1 is MNHNS and CDR2 is SASEGT. This chain's CDR3 is CASSVTRLDSRIQETQYF. The CDR3, as DNA: TGTGCCAGCAGTGTCACCCGACTCGACAGTAGGATTCAAGAGACCCAGTACTTC.

The chain combines TRBV20-1 with TRBJ2-1; D is possibly TRBD2 (5 bases). V was pared by 0 bases and J by 0 bases, with 9 bases between. The CDR3 runs 15 residues. Germline CDR1 and CDR2: DFQATT and SNEGSKA (reference sequence). CDR3 bases: TGCAGTGCTAGAGATATGAGGGCCTCCTACAATGAGCAGTTCTTC. Residues: CSARDMRASYNEQFF.

The CDR3 coding sequence is TGCAGCGTTGAAGGTGTCGACAGGGGGCGAAGGAAAGCTTTCTTT. Translating it yields CSVEGVDRGRRKAFF. The chain has TRBV29-1 and TRBJ1-1; 10 positions match TRBD1. The CDR3 loop spans 15 amino acids. V trimming: 1 base; J trimming: 9 bases; junction bases outside the gene matches: 11. Germline CDR1 reads SQVTM; CDR2 reads ANQGSEA. Based on the CDR3 plus reference TRBV29-1 and TRBJ1-1, the full variable domain is SAVISQKPSRDICQRGTSLTIQCQVDSQVTMMFWYRQQPGQSLTLIATANQGSEATYESGFVIDKFPISRPNLTFSTLTVSNMSPEDSSIYLCSVEGVDRGRRKAFFGQGTRLTVV.

This clonotype was found many times. This chain joins TRBV11-2 and TRBJ2-3, with TRBD2 matching over 8 bases. In germline, CDR1 is SGHAT, CDR2 FQNNGV. The CDR3 extends over 15 amino acids. Germline trimming cut 4 bases from V and 5 bases from J; bases unmatched to any gene: 8. In DNA form, the CDR3 reads TGTGCCAGCAGCTCTCTCGGGGGGGCCGGAGATACGCAGTATTTT. It translates to CASSSLGGAGDTQYF.

Written as DNA, the CDR3 is TGTGCCATCAGACGGGACTCTTGGAGTACATTCTCCTACAATGAGCAGTTCTTC. Protein: CAIRRDSWSTFSYNEQFF. The rearrangement joins TRBV10-3 to TRBJ2-1; D possibly corresponds to TRBD2 (6 bases). This CDR3 spans 18 amino acids. Trimming stripped 6 bases from V and 0 bases from J, with 21 bases between. Germline V gives CDR1 ENHRY, CDR2 SYGVKD.

This clonotype was observed at least ten times. V is TRBV7-6 and J is TRBJ2-1, with D uncertain. V was pared by 3 bases and J by 4 bases, with 7 bases between. Germline V gene lookup returns CDR1 SGHVS and CDR2 FNYEAQ. CDR3 length equals 13 residues. Written as DNA, the CDR3 is TGTGCCAGCAGCTTGGCAGATTACAATGAGCAGTTCTTC. Translation gives CASSLADYNEQFF.

The CDR3 here is CASSSSGGIYEQYF. The CDR3, as DNA: TGTGCCAGCAGCTCCTCCGGGGGGATCTACGAGCAGTACTTC. The chain links TRBV7-2 to TRBJ2-7, with 7 bases lining up with TRBD2. Germline V gene sequence: CDR1 SGHTA, CDR2 FQGNSA. After removal of 4 bases from V and 3 bases from J, the junction contained 6 bases not matched to a gene. The CDR3 covers 14 residues.

The CDR3 spells CASSLGQFYEQYV. The CDR3 DNA is TGTGCCAGCAGCCTGGGACAGTTCTACGAGCAGTACGTC. The chain carries TRBV6-2 or TRBV6-3 and TRBJ2-7; 7 positions match TRBD1. The CDR3 is 13 amino acids. Per germline, CDR1 MNHEY and CDR2 SVGEGT. V was pared by 6 bases and J by 3 bases, with 5 bases of the junction left unmatched.

This clonotype was detected only a few times. This rearrangement joins TRBV20-1 to TRBJ2-6; D uncertain. V lost 0 bases to trimming and J lost 6 bases, with 12 bases between them. This CDR3 is built from 15 residues. Germline CDR1 reads DFQATT; CDR2 reads SNEGSKA (reference sequence). The DNA of the CDR3 is TGCAGTGCTAGAGATGACCCCCTTGAGGCCAACGTCCTGACTTTC. Translated, it gives CSARDDPLEANVLTF.

This clonotype appeared a few times. This sequence joins TRBV3-1 and TRBJ1-2; D possibly corresponds to TRBD1 (5 bases). Germline assignment: CDR1 LGHDT and CDR2 YNNKEL (reference sequence). The CDR3 is 15 residues long. The germline V and J ends were trimmed by 1 base and 6 bases, with 15 bases remaining between them. The CDR3 protein is CASSQAGQGLDGYTF. In nucleotides, the CDR3 is TGTGCCAGCAGCCAAGCGGGGCAGGGCCTCGATGGCTACACCTTC. Filled out from reference TRBV3-1 and TRBJ1-2, the complete variable domain reads DTAVSQTPKYLVTQMGNDKSIKCEQNLGHDTMYWYKQDSKKFLKIMFSYNNKELIINETVPNRFSPKSPDKAHLNLHINSLELGDSAVYFCASSQAGQGLDGYTFGSGTRLTVV.

This clonotype showed up just a few times. This chain links TRBV5-1 with TRBJ2-3; D not resolved. This CDR3 is built from 16 residues. The ends were cut back, 3 bases at V and 2 bases at J, with 16 bases in the middle. CDR1 and CDR2 (germline): SGHRS, YFSETQ. This CDR3 is CASSYRTRQNTDTQYF. The DNA of the CDR3 is TGCGCCAGCAGCTACCGGACCCGGCAGAACACAGATACGCAGTATTTT.

The V gene is TRBV2, the J gene TRBJ2-7; D possibly corresponds to TRBD1 (5 bases). With 6 bases removed from V and 5 bases from J, the gap between germline ends came to 8 bases. This CDR3 has 11 amino acids. The germline V gene encodes CDR1 SNHLY and CDR2 FYNNEI. CDR3 in DNA: TGTGCCAGCAGCAGGGCCAACGAGCAGTACGTC. Its translation is CASSRANEQYV.

This clonotype was detected only a few times. A junction boundary mismatches the germline segment, possibly from a read error. The chain carries TRBV7-2 and TRBJ2-1; TRBD2 agrees at 11 bases. This CDR3 contains 15 residues. Per the germline V gene, CDR1 is SGHTA and CDR2 is FQGNSA. The CDR3 is CASSLAGGLGNEQFF. Here the CDR3 DNA reads TGTGCCAGCAGCCTAGCGGGGGGTTTGGGGAATGAGCAGTTCTTC.

This chain connects TRBV6-5 to TRBJ2-1; 7 nucleotides align to TRBD1. Trimming removed 2 bases from V and 6 bases from J; junction bases left unmatched: 1. This CDR3 has 13 residues. CDR1 MNHEY and CDR2 SVGAGI come from the germline V gene. CDR3 sequence: CASSYNRGNEQFF. CDR3 DNA: TGTGCCAGCAGTTACAACAGGGGCAATGAGCAGTTCTTC.